The sequence of this T cell receptor beta chain was determined in a study of vaccination effects on CD4 cells after COVID-19. The CDR3 has 14 residues. V lost 0 bases, J lost 2 bases, and 7 bases lay in between. Germline V lookup: CDR1 LGHNA, CDR2 YSLEER. This clone occurred a few times. Its target is unknown. The same CDR3 can be traced to other DNA sequences in this sample. Antigen-specific CD4+ T cells were expanded with viral peptide pools in the ViraFEST assay before sequencing. Around day 10 of culture, CD4+ T cells were separated out. None of the vaccinated had previously contracted SARS-CoV-2, and their nucleocapsid antibodies tested negative. Some clones are missing from TCRdb's copy, which holds only in-frame ones; the method was immunoSEQ multiplex PCR. Of around 63,000 clones listed, 60% to 80% are singletons.

The specimen comprised CD4+ T cells from PBMCs cultured with HCoV-OC43 spike peptides, sampled before COVID-19 vaccination. Subset of the sample: HCoV-OC43 spike overlapping peptide pool stimulation. The TCR was taken from a human donor who received a COVID-19 vaccine. J is TRBJ1-2 and V is TRBV4-3; tentatively, D is TRBD1 (6 bases). CDR3 coding DNA: TGCGCCAGCAGCCAAGAACAGGGAAACTATGGCTACACCTTC. It specifies CASSQEQGNYGYTF.